This T cell receptor (beta chain) appears in the sequencing data of a study of T-cell reconstitution after alpha-beta-depleted transplantation in children. This clonotype was counted ten times or more. Antigen: not known. Study-level findings and limits: Roughly two months post-transplant, alpha-beta T cells reportedly originated from several hundred graft clones that had expanded. The authors attributed T-cell counts and diversity one year after transplant mostly to newly produced T cells.

The CDR3 extends over 14 amino acids. CDR1 is SGHRS and CDR2 is YFSETQ in the germline V gene. The V and J ends lost 4 bases and 3 bases, in that order; junction bases with no gene match: 4. The TCRbeta library incorporated unique molecular identifiers. TCRdb used MiXCR to reprocess the PCR reads, holding one entry per CDR3 protein. Of 330,000 or so distinct CDR3 sequences detected, over 7.5% appear once; the ten largest clones hold about 9.1%. Specimen: peripheral blood, collected 360 days after TCRalphabeta/CD19-depleted stem cell transplant. V gene TRBV5-1 combines with J gene TRBJ2-7; 10 nucleotides align to TRBD1. The clonotype comes from a female patient between 2 and 15 years old who had a stem cell transplant for Fanconi anemia, so the T cells may come from the graft donor. In nucleotides, the CDR3 is TGCGCCAGCAGCGTCGGGACAGGGGACTACGAGCAGTACTTC. The encoded protein is CASSVGTGDYEQYF. The entire variable domain, with the rest obtained from reference TRBV5-1 and TRBJ2-7, is as follows: KAGVTQTPRYLIKTRGQQVTLSCSPISGHRSVSWYQQTPGQGLQFLFEYFSETQRNKGNFPGRFSGRQFSNSRSEMNVSTLELGDSALYLCASSVGTGDYEQYFGPGTRLTVT.